The 2 T cell receptor beta chains listed next were all sequenced from one sample in a study of PD-L1 blockade in urothelial cancer. The table came from immunoSEQ multiplex PCR; TCRdb's copy has only in-frame clones and leaves some out. The data contain tens of thousands of clones, over 65% of them singletons. This material consisted of PBMCs, taken around atezolizumab (anti-PD-L1) treatment. The receptors come from a man between 65 and 80 years old with urothelial cancer.

The gene calls are TRBV6-1 and TRBJ2-5; no reliable D call. The length of the CDR3 is 10 residues. Germline assignment: CDR1 MNHNS and CDR2 SASEGT. V was cut by 7 bases and J by 5 bases, with 5 bases left in between. Here the CDR3 reads CASTEETQYF. For the CDR3, the DNA is TGTGCCAGCACGGAGGAGACCCAGTACTTC.

This chain joins TRBV25-1 and TRBJ1-2; D may be TRBD1 (6 bases). CDR1 is MGHDK, CDR2 SYGVNS, per germline. The V gene lost 5 bases and the J gene lost 5 bases, with 12 bases spanning the gap. This CDR3 has 13 residues. CDR3 coding DNA: TGTGCCAGCAGTCCCGGGGACACGTATGGCTACACCTTC. It codes for CASSPGDTYGYTF.